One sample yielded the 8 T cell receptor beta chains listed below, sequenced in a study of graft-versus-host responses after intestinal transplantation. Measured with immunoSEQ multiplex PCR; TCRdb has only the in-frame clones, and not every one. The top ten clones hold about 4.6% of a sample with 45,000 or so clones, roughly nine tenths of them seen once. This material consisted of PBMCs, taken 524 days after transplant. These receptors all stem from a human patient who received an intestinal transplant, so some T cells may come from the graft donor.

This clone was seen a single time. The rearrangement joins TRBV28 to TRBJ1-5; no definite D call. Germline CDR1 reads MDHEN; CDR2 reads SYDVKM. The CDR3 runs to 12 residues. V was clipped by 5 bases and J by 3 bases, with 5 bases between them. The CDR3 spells CASSRSNQPQHF. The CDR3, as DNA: TGTGCCAGCAGTCGTTCCAATCAGCCCCAGCATTTT.

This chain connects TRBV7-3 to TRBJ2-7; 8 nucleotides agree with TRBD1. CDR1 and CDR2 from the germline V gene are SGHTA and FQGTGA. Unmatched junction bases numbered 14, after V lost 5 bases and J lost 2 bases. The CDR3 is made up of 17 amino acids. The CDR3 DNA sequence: TGTGCCAGCAGCCCCCTGAGTGGACAGGGCTCAACCTACGAGCAGTACTTC. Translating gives CASSPLSGQGSTYEQYF.

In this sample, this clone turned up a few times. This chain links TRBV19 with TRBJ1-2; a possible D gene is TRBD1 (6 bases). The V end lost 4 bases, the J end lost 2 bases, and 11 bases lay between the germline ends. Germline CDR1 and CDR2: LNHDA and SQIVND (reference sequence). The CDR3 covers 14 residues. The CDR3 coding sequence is TGTGCCAGTAGTACCCCGGGACAAAACTATGGCTACACCTTC. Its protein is CASSTPGQNYGYTF.

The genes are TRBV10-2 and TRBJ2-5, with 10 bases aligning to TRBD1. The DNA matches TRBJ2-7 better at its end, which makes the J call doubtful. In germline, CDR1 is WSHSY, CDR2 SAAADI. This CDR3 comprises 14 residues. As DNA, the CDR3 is TGCGCCAGCGGACGACAGGGGGCTACGTACGAGCAGTACTTC. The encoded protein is CASGRQGATYEQYF.

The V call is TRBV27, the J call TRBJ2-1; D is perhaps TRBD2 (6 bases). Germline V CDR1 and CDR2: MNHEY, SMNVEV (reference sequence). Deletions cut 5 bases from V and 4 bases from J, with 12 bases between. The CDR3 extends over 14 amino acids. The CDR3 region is CASSLTRRYNEQFF. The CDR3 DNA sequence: TGTGCCAGCAGTCTGACTAGGCGGTACAATGAGCAGTTCTTC.

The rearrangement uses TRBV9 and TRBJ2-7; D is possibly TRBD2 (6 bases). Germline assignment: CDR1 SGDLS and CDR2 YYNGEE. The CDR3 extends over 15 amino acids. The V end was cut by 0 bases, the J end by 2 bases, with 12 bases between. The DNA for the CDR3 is TGTGCCAGCAGCGTAGAACCGGGAGAGGCCTACGAGCAGTACTTC. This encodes CASSVEPGEAYEQYF.

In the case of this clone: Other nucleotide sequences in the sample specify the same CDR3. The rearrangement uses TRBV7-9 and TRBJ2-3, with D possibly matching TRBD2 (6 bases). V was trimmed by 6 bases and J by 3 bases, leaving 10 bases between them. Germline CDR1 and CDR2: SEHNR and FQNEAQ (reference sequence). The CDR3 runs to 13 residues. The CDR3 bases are TGTGCCAGCAGTCCCGGGGGTACAGATACGCAGTATTTT. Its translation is CASSPGGTDTQYF. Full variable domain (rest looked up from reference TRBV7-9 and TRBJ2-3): DTGVSQNPRHKITKRGQNVTFRCDPISEHNRLYWYRQTLGQGPEFLTYFQNEAQLEKSRLLSDRFSAERPKGSFSTLEIQRTEQGDSAMYLCASSPGGTDTQYFGPGTRLTVL.

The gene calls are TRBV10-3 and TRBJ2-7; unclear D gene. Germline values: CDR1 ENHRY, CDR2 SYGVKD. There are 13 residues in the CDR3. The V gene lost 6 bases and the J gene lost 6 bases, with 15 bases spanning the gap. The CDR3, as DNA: TGTGCCATCAGCGGAACCAACGATGGCGAGCAGTACTTC. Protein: CAISGTNDGEQYF.